Below, 27 T cell receptor beta chains from the same sample are listed, as sequenced in a study of tumor-infiltrating lymphocytes in primary liver carcinoma. For each extraction, RNA and DNA were obtained together from 20-30 mg of unsorted bulk tissue. A constant-region primer primed TCR beta cDNA synthesis from 500 to 550 ng of total RNA. Generation of the TCR beta libraries relied on three nested multiplex PCR rounds using slightly modified ARM-PCR. Primers for the first two PCR rounds were TRBV1-TRBV30 forward primers and a C-beta reverse primer (approximately 10 cycles per round). TCRdb analysed the multiplex PCR reads with MiXCR anew, one entry per CDR3 protein. Found here are about 74,000 distinct CDR3 sequences, about 72% of them singletons; the top ten hold 25% to 30%. Sequenced sample: liver tumor tissue from sampling region 4. Subset meaning: tumor region T4, right-lateral pole. The receptor set was obtained from a man in his forties with primary liver carcinoma and hepatitis B virus infection.

Note on this clonotype: At one boundary the junction diverges from the germline segment, which might be a read error. V gene TRBV10-3 combines with J gene TRBJ2-6, with D possibly being TRBD1 (5 bases). Germline CDR1 reads ENHRY; CDR2 reads SYGVKD. CDR3 length: 12 amino acids. As DNA, the CDR3 is TGTACCATCAATAGTGGGGCCAATGTCCTGACTTTC. Amino acid sequence: CTINSGANVLTF.

This clonotype was counted at least ten times. This rearrangement joins TRBV5-5 to TRBJ1-2; D remains unclear. Trimming shortened V by 4 bases and J by 3 bases, and 10 bases separated the two germline ends. Germline V lookup: CDR1 SGHKS, CDR2 YYEKEE (reference sequence). The CDR3 totals 13 residues. CDR3 DNA: TGTGCCAGCAGCGCGGGCCTCGACTATGGCTACACCTTC. Translated: CASSAGLDYGYTF.

This clonotype was seen ten or more times. The chain links TRBV29-1 to TRBJ1-4; D may be TRBD1 (6 bases). V gave up 7 bases and J gave up 0 bases, with 12 bases separating them. Germline CDR1 SQVTM, CDR2 ANQGSEA. The CDR3 spans 14 residues. The CDR3 region is CSAGDTPTNEKLFF. The CDR3 DNA sequence: TGCAGCGCCGGGGACACCCCAACTAATGAAAAACTGTTTTTT. The whole variable domain, remainder taken from reference TRBV29-1 and TRBJ1-4, is SAVISQKPSRDICQRGTSLTIQCQVDSQVTMMFWYRQQPGQSLTLIATANQGSEATYESGFVIDKFPISRPNLTFSTLTVSNMSPEDSSIYLCSAGDTPTNEKLFFGSGTQLSVL.

This clonotype was counted at least ten times. The chain combines TRBV28 with TRBJ2-3, with 9 nucleotides matching TRBD1. In germline, CDR1 is MDHEN, CDR2 SYDVKM. The CDR3 runs to 14 residues. V dropped 8 bases and J dropped 4; count of bases not matched to a gene: 7. CDR3 bases: TGTGCCAGCGAGACAGGGGGGGTGGCAGATACGCAGTATTTT. This translates into CASETGGVADTQYF.

To note about this clonotype: This clone may be a read error of a much larger clone one base away. The gene calls are TRBV21-1 and TRBJ1-1. TRBV21-1 is tagged as a pseudogene. This CDR3 region has 13 residues. The CDR3 spells CASSKQMNIEAYF. CDR3 sequence (DNA): TGTGCCAGCAGCAAACAAATGAACATTGAAGCTTACTTT.

Judged by abundance, this clonotype is medium-sized. This chain connects TRBV6-5 to TRBJ1-5, with 10 bases identical to TRBD1. The V gene's germline CDR1 is MNHEY and CDR2 SVGAGI. CDR3 length: 14 residues. The junction had 4 bases not matched to a gene; V was cut back by 5 bases and J by 6 bases. Written as DNA, the CDR3 is TGTGCCAGCAGTAGGACAGGGGGGGCTCAGCCCCAGCATTTT. It is translated as CASSRTGGAQPQHF.

As to this clonotype: An end of the junction does not agree with germline; a read error may underlie this. The chain employs TRBV12-3 or TRBV12-4 and TRBJ1-6, with D hard to call. There are 16 residues in the CDR3. This CDR3 reads CASSPRIGSYSSPLLF. For the CDR3, the DNA is TGTGCCAGCAGTCCCAGGATCGGCTCCTATAGTTCACCCCTCCTCTTT.

Comment on this clonotype: Germline is not matched at one junction end, which may reflect a read error. This sequence joins TRBV11-2 and TRBJ2-3; 7 bases align to TRBD2. The CDR3 contains 15 residues. CDR1 is SGHAT, CDR2 FQNNGV, per germline. The CDR3 region is CASGLLASNTDTQYF. The CDR3 DNA reads TGTGCCAGCGGCTTACTAGCGTCTAACACAGATACGCAGTATTTT.

The chain employs TRBV20-1 and TRBJ2-4; D possibly corresponds to TRBD2 (5 bases). Trimming shortened V by 3 bases and J by 7 bases, and 19 bases separated the two germline ends. The CDR3 has 15 amino acids. Germline assignment: CDR1 DFQATT and CDR2 SNEGSKA (reference sequence). For the CDR3, the DNA is TGCAGTGCTAGCAAGGCTAGCCGGGATTGGAACATTCAGTACTTC. Translation: CSASKASRDWNIQYF.

On this clonotype: Lacking the conserved final phenylalanine or tryptophan, this CDR3 likely reflects a read error. The V call is TRBV4-1, the J call TRBJ2-1; D remains ambiguous. Per the germline V gene, CDR1 is MGHRA and CDR2 is YSYEKL. The CDR3 has 14 residues. The CDR3 sequence: CTSSVATYGNEQFL. The CDR3, as DNA: TGCACCAGCAGCGTCGCAACCTACGGCAATGAGCAGTTCTTG.

This clonotype was seen repeatedly, ten times or more. This chain uses TRBV12-3 or TRBV12-4 with TRBJ2-7; either TRBD1 or TRBD2 may fit D (6 bases each). CDR3 length equals 15 residues. Trimming took 1 base from V and 4 from J, leaving 14 bases between them. CDR3 protein: CASSLGSGGRYEQYF. Written as DNA, the CDR3 is TGTGCCAGCAGTTTAGGGTCCGGGGGCCGATACGAGCAGTACTTC.

A remark on this clonotype: Germline and junction disagree at one end, which may indicate a read error. V usage is TRBV11-2 and J usage is TRBJ2-2; 9 bases match TRBD1. The germline V gene encodes CDR1 SGHAT and CDR2 FQNNGV. The CDR3 is made up of 17 amino acids. CDR3 bases: TGTGCCAGCAGCTTTGATCGGGACAGGGTCGGTACCAGGGAGCCGTTTTTT. Translating it yields CASSFDRDRVGTREPFF.

Ten or more counts support this clonotype. The V call is TRBV6-5, the J call TRBJ2-7; 7 positions agree with TRBD2. This CDR3 contains 15 residues. V lost 6 bases and J lost 4; bases outside the gene matches: 12. Germline-derived CDR1 and CDR2 are MNHEY and SVGAGI. CDR3 coding DNA: TGTGCCAGCAGCCTTGAGCCGCCGGGGGGATACGAGCAGTACTTC. Protein: CASSLEPPGGYEQYF.

This clonotype has only one observation. A clone one base away is much larger, so this may be a read error. This chain joins TRBV25-1 and TRBJ2-1; 7 nucleotides line up with TRBD1. The CDR3 contains 15 residues. Looked up from germline, CDR1 is MGHDK and CDR2 is SYGVNS. This chain's CDR3 is CVSSPPTGMNNEQFF. In DNA, the CDR3 is TGTGTCAGCAGTCCCCCGACAGGGATGAATAATGAGCAGTTCTTC.

With respect to this clonotype: A read error may produce the germline difference seen at one junction end. The gene calls are TRBV6-6 and TRBJ1-5; D is undetermined. CDR1 is MNHNY, CDR2 SVGAGI, per germline (reference sequence). The CDR3 contains 14 residues. CDR3 protein: CASSYDKEDHPQHF. Written as DNA, the CDR3 is TGTGCCAGCAGTTACGACAAGGAAGATCACCCCCAGCATTTT.

A note on this clonotype: Germline is not matched at one junction end, which may reflect a read error. The chain employs TRBV12-3 or TRBV12-4 and TRBJ1-6; 7 bases map to TRBD1. This CDR3 is 15 amino acids long. The DNA for the CDR3 is TGTGCCATCAGTACCACGACAGGGCGTATTTCACCCCTCCTCTTT. Its translation is CAISTTTGRISPLLF.

In its sample, this clonotype was seen many times. V is TRBV13 and J is TRBJ2-5; 8 bases map to TRBD2. The V gene end was trimmed by 3 bases and the J gene end by 1 base; junction bases not matched to a gene: 4. CDR1 and CDR2 (germline): PRHDT, FYEKMQ (reference sequence). The CDR3 runs 15 residues. DNA for the CDR3: TGTGCCAGCAGCTTTTTGCGGGAGGCCCAAGAGACCCAGTACTTC. It yields the protein CASSFLREAQETQYF.

As to this clonotype: One end of the junction does not line up with germline, which may come from a read error. The chain uses TRBV12-3 or TRBV12-4 and TRBJ2-1; 10 positions agree with TRBD2. The CDR3 length is 14 residues. Here the CDR3 DNA reads TGTGCCAGCCGCGGACTAGCGGATCCCGATGAGCAATTCTTC. It yields the protein CASRGLADPDEQFF.

With regard to this clonotype: The junction does not match germline at one end; this may be a read error. The rearrangement links TRBV11-2 to TRBJ2-7; TRBD2 agrees at 9 bases. The CDR3 has 18 amino acids. Germline V gene data show CDR1 as SGHAT and CDR2 as FQNNGV. The CDR3 DNA reads TGTGCCAGCAGCTTATCCGTTGGACTAGCGTTAGGGGGGTACGAACAGTACTTC. It yields the protein CASSLSVGLALGGYEQYF.

Of note for this clonotype: The junction does not match germline at one end; this may be a read error. The chain joins TRBV5-1 to TRBJ2-5; no definite D call. The CDR3 extends over 12 amino acids. Per germline, CDR1 SGHRS and CDR2 YFSETQ. The CDR3 region has the DNA TGTGCCAGCAGCTCGACCCAAGAGACCCAGTACTTC. Its protein product is CASSSTQETQYF.

The sample holds one count of this clonotype. A read error may account for a junction end that differs from germline. The chain has TRBV4-1 and TRBJ2-5; TRBD2 matches at 10 bases. This CDR3 has 15 amino acids. CDR1 and CDR2 (germline): MGHRA, YSYEKL. This chain's CDR3 is CACSQGLAVQETQYF. CDR3 in DNA: TGCGCCTGCAGCCAAGGACTAGCGGTACAAGAGACCCAGTACTTC.

In its sample, this clonotype was seen a few times. This may stem from a read error, because a much larger clone lies one nucleotide away. This chain links TRBV7-9 with TRBJ1-1; D remains ambiguous. Per germline, CDR1 SEHNR and CDR2 FQNEAQ (reference sequence). Deletions cut 0 bases from V and 13 bases from J, with 15 bases between. This CDR3 contains 13 residues. The CDR3 reads CASSLARDSVVFF. The DNA for the CDR3 is TGTGCCAGCAGCTTAGCGCGAGATAGCGTGGTTTTCTTT. The full variable domain, with the rest looked up from reference TRBV7-9 and TRBJ1-1, is DTGVSQNPRHKITKRGQNVTFRCDPISEHNRLYWYRQTLGQGPEFLTYFQNEAQLEKSRLLSDRFSAERPKGSFSTLEIQRTEQGDSAMYLCASSLARDSVVFFGQGTRLTVV.

This clonotype was counted many times. CDR3 region: CASSQEDREETQYF. The CDR3 bases are TGTGCCAGCAGCCAAGAGGACAGGGAAGAGACCCAGTACTTC. This chain connects TRBV14 to TRBJ2-5, with 8 bases aligning to TRBD1. CDR3 length: 14 amino acids. Germline loops: CDR1 SGHDN, CDR2 FVKESK. With 0 bases clipped from V and 3 bases from J, the junction kept 0 bases outside the gene matches.

This clonotype has at least ten counts. V is TRBV10-2 and J is TRBJ2-3; no definite D call. The germline V gene has CDR1 WSHSY and CDR2 SAAADI. The CDR3 covers 14 residues. Trimming pared 9 bases from V and 1 base from J, leaving 14 bases between. The CDR3 bases are TGCGCCAGTTCAGCCTTATCAGGCACAGATACGCAGTATTTT. Its protein is CASSALSGTDTQYF.

This clonotype was seen repeatedly, ten times or more. The chain recombines TRBV7-9 with TRBJ1-1; D possibly corresponds to TRBD1 (5 bases). Germline V gives CDR1 SEHNR, CDR2 FQNEAQ (reference sequence). Trimming pared 5 bases from V and 6 bases from J, leaving 19 bases between. CDR3 length equals 15 residues. The CDR3 is CASSPTGFGGSEAFF. CDR3 coding DNA: TGTGCCAGCAGCCCGACGGGCTTTGGGGGATCTGAAGCTTTCTTT.

V gene TRBV12-3 or TRBV12-4 combines with J gene TRBJ2-1; tentative D call: TRBD2 (6 bases). This CDR3 comprises 14 residues. CDR3: CTCSTRDSDGEQFF. The CDR3 DNA sequence: TGTACCTGCAGCACCCGGGACTCTGACGGTGAGCAGTTCTTC.

The V and J genes are TRBV7-3 and TRBJ2-1; D unresolved. The germline V and J ends were trimmed by 1 base and 12 bases, with 10 bases remaining between them. CDR1 is SGHTA, CDR2 FQGTGA, per germline. This CDR3 comprises 12 residues. In nucleotides, the CDR3 is TGTGCCAGCAGCTTAAATGAAGAGGTGCAGTTCTTC. This sequence encodes CASSLNEEVQFF.